What follows is one T cell receptor beta chain and its context. The target antigen is unknown. These data originate in a study of T cell responses to AZD1222 COVID-19 vaccine. Study outcomes and limitations: After the peak T cell response, and only then, were repertoires sampled. Among those given AZD1222, only five to seven were seropositive at baseline.

Germline CDR1 and CDR2: SGHNT and YENEEA. This CDR3 is 13 amino acids long. Deletions cut 2 bases from V and 0 bases from J, with 4 bases between. Repertoires were generated with immunoSEQ multiplex PCR, while TCRdb's copy carries only in-frame clones and drops some. The table records 120,000 or so clones, roughly 85% of them present only once. Source: peripheral blood, taken on day 0 of AZD1222 vaccination. This receptor was obtained from an adult in good health. This chain links TRBV11-3 with TRBJ2-5; no firm D call. CDR3 DNA sequence: TGTGCCAGCAGCTTACGCCACCAAGAGACCCAGTACTTC. Translating it yields CASSLRHQETQYF.